This TCR beta chain originates from a study of siplizumab effects on memory and regulatory T cells. Assay used: immunoSEQ multiplex PCR; TCRdb lists only in-frame clones, some missing. The sample lists 100,000 or so clones; roughly 94% were seen once. CDR3 length: 18 amino acids. General observations from the study: Apparently key alloresponse contributors, naive T cells also seemed more diverse than memory cells. Unstimulated subsets captured only a minor fraction of alloreactive clones.

A remark on this clone: Antigen specificity is unknown.

This chain connects TRBV21-1 to TRBJ1-1; whether TRBD1, the table's D call, matches the DNA was not checked. TRBV21-1 is tagged as a pseudogene. Sequencing was carried out using Tregs sorted from blood. The receptor's source is a human donor in good health. The CDR3 nucleotides read TGTGCCAGCAGCAAAGTGGGGGAGAGGGGGCGGGAGAACACTGAAGCTTTCTTT. Its protein is CASSKVGERGRENTEAFF.